The sequence of this T cell receptor (beta chain) was determined in a study of OX40 agonist ivuxolimab in advanced cancers. Study-level background: The group had a mean age of around 60 years, ranged from roughly 20 to 79, and was roughly 80% male.

Measured with immunoSEQ multiplex PCR; TCRdb has only the in-frame clones, and not every one. The sample includes 70,000 or so clones, roughly 80% of them seen just once. Findings of the study overall: What antigens the expanded peripheral T cells recognized was never established. Averaged across samples, CD8+ T cells carried more expanded clones than CD4+ did. Clones of CD4+ and CD8+ blood T cells grew by week 6 at doses of 0.1 to 3.0 mg/kg.

From germline, CDR1 is GTSNPN and CDR2 SVGIG (reference sequence). The ends lost 4 bases at V and 6 bases at J; junction bases unmatched: 3. The CDR3 consists of 12 residues. With regard to this clone: Its matching antigen is unknown.

This receptor was taken from an adult with an advanced solid tumor such as melanoma, head and neck, liver or kidney cancer. V gene TRBV30 combines with J gene TRBJ2-1; 7 nucleotides align to TRBD2. Sequenced here: CD4+ or CD8+ T cells sorted from blood, sampled in a trial of the OX40 agonist ivuxolimab. CDR3 sequence (DNA): TGTGCCTGGAAAGGGGAGGGCAATGAGCAGTTCTTC. It specifies CAWKGEGNEQFF.